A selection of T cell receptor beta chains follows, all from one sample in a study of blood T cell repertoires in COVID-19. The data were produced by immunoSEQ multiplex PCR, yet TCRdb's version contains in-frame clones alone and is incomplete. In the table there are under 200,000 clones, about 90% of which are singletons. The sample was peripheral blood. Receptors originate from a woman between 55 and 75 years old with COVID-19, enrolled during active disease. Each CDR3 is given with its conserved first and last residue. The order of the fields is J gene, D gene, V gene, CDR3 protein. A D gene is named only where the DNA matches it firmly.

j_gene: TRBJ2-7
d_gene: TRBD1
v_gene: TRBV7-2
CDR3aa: CASSLARQGYSYEQYF

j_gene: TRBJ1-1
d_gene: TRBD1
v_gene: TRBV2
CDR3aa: CASSEADRGNTEAFF

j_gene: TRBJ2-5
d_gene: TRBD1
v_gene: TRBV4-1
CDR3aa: CASSQGRGTGVEETQYF

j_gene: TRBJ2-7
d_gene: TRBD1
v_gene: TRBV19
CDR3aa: CASSSRTGLTYEQYF

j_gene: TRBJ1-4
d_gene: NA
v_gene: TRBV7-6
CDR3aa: CASSHLAGSDEKLFF

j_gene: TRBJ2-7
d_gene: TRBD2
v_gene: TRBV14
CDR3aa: CASSQDRREGIEQYF

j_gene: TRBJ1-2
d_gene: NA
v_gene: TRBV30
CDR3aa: CAWSLEFNYGYTF

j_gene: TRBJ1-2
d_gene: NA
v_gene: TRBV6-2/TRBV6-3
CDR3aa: CASSPRESRGYTF

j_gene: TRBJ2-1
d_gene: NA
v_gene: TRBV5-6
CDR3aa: CASSSGRGDEQFF

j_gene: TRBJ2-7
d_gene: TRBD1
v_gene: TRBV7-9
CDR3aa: CASSSGTGVYEQYF

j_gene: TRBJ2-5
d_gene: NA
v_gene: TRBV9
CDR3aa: CASSVGATQETQYF

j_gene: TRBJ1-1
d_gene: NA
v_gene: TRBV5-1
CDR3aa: CASSLGSGIDTEAFF

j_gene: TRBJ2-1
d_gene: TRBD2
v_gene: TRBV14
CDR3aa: CASSQDLAGGGEQFF

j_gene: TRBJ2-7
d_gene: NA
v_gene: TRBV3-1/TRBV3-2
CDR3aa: CASSQDWYPGSGVRYEQYF

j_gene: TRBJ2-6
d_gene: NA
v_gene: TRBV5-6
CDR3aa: CASSRWGGSGANVLTF

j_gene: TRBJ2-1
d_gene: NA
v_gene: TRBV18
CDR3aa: CASSPNQYNEQFF

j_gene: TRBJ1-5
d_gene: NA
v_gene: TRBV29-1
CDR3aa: CSVEAGSNQPQHF

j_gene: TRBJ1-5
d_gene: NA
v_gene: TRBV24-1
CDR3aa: CATSDNDRNQPQHF

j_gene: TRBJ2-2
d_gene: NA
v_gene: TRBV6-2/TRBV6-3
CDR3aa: CASSPAAPGELFF

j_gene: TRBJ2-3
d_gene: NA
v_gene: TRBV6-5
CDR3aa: CASSYRAGSTDTQYF

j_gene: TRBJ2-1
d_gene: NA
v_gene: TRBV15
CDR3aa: CATSRKTGYNEQFF

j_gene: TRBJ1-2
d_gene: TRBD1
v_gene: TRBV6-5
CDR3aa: CASSGPGTVYGYTF

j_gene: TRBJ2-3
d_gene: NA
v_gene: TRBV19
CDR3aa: CASFTDTQYF

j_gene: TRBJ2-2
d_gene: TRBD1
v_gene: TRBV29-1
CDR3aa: CSVERDRNGELFF

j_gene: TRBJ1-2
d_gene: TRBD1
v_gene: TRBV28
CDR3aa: CASRVQGARGNYGYTF

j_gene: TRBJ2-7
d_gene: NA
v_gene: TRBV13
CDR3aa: CASSLRGDTAYEQYF

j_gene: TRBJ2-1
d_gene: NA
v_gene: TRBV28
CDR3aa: CASSLKRISYNEQFF

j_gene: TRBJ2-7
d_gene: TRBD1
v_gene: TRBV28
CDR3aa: CASSLSDRGIYEQYF

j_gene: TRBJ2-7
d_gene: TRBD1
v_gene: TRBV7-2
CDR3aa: CASSLAHTGDEQYF

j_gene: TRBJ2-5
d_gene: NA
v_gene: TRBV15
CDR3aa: CATSRVGAETQYF

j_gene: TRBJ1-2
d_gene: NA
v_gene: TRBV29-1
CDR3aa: CSVKRGTGSKEYGYTF

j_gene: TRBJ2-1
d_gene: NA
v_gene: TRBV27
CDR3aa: CASSGAGEQFF

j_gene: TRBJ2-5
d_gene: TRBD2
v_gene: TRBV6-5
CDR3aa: CASRRAGAVRETQYF

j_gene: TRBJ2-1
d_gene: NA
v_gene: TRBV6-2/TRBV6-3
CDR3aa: CASSYSSSGHSYNEQFF

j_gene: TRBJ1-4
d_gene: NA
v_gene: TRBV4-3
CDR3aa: CASSQASQANEKLFF

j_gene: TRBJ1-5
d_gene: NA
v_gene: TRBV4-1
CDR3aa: CASSQNGQSNQPQHF

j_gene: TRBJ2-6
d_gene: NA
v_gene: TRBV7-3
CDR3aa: CASSAQSSGANVLTF